At least ten counts were recorded for the clone carrying this TCR beta chain. Antigen: not known. This specimen comes from a study of T cells after yellow fever vaccination. TCR cDNA was made by 5'RACE template switching, adding a universal primer site and UMIs. TCRdb reanalysed the 5' RACE reads using MiXCR and keeps one entry per CDR3 protein. The sample holds 300,000 to 350,000 distinct CDR3 sequences, 3.5% to 4.5% seen once. This CDR3 spans 15 amino acids. V was clipped by 0 bases and J by 0 bases, with 7 bases between them. Germline loops: CDR1 SGHRS, CDR2 YFSETQ. The study's findings and limits: Researchers noted that a small share of clonotypes showed up in both CD4 and CD8 compartments. Most clones from primary vaccination were detected again post-booster (approximately 97% CD4, approximately 90% CD8). Bulk-population clonotypes that are abundant could appear as contaminants in FACS-sorted repertoires.

The V and J genes are TRBV5-1 and TRBJ2-1, with no clear D. This TCR was sampled from a man aged 18 to 35 who received the YFV17D yellow fever vaccine. This specimen consisted of PBMCs, obtained 5 days after the yellow fever booster vaccination. For the CDR3, the DNA is TGCGCCAGCAGCTTGGCCATGGGCTCCTACAATGAGCAGTTCTTC. Protein product: CASSLAMGSYNEQFF.